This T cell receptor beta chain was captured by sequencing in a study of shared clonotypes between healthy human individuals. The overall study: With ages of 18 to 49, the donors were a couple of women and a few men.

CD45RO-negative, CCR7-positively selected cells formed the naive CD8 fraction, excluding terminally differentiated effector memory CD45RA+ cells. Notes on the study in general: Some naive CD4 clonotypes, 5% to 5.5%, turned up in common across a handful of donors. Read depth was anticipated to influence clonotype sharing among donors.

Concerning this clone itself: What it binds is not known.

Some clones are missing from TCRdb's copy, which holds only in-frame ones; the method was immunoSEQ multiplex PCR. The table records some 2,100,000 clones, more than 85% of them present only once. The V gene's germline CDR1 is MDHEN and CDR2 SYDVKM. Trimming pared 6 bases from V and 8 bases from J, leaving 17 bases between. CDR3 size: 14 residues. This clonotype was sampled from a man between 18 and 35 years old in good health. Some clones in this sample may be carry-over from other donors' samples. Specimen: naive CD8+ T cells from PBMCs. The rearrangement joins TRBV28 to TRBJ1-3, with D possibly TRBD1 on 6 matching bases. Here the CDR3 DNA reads TGTGCCAGCAGCCCACCGGGGGCTCGGTACACCATATATTTT. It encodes CASSPPGARYTIYF.